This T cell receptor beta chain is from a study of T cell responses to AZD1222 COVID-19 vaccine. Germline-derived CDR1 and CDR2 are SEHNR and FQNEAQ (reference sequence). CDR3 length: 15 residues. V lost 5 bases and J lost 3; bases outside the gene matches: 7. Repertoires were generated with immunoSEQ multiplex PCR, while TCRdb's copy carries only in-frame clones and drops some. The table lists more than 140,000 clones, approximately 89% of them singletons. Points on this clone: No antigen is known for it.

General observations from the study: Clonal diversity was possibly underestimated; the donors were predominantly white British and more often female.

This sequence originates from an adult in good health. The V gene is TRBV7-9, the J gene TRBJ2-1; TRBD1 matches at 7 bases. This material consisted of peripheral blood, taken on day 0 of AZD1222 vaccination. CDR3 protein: CASSPTGLIYNEQFF. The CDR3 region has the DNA TGTGCCAGCAGCCCGACAGGGTTAATCTACAATGAGCAGTTCTTC. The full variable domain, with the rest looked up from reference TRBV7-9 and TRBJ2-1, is DTGVSQNPRHKITKRGQNVTFRCDPISEHNRLYWYRQTLGQGPEFLTYFQNEAQLEKSRLLSDRFSAERPKGSFSTLEIQRTEQGDSAMYLCASSPTGLIYNEQFFGPGTRLTVL.